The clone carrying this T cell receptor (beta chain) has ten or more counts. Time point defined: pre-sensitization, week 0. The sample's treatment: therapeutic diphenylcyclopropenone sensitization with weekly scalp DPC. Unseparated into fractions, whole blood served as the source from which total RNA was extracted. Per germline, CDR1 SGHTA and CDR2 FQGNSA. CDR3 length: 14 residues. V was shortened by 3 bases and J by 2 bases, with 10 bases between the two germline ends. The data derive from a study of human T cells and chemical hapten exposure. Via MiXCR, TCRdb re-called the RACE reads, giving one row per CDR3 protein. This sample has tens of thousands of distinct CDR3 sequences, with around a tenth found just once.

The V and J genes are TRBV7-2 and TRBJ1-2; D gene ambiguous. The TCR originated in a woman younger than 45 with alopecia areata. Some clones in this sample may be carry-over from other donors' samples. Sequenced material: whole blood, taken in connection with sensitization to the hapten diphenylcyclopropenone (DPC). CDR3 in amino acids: CASSLTQSNYGYTF. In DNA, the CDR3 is TGTGCCAGCAGCTTGACACAGTCAAACTATGGCTACACCTTC.